This T cell receptor beta chain stems from a study of T cell repertoires in cytomegalovirus infection. As for the study in general: Both recently identified HLA-C-restricted and well-studied HLA-B-restricted CMV epitopes were used in the study. Study-wide results and limits: The ex vivo response was dominated by HLA-C-restricted CMV-specific TCR beta clonotypes.

For this clonotype: Its antigen is unknown.

The CDR3 totals 15 residues. Deletions cut 4 bases from V and 6 bases from J, with 21 bases between. In germline, CDR1 is SQVTM, CDR2 ANQGSEA. TCRdb fed the reads into MiXCR, producing one record per CDR3 protein. The top ten hold about 17% of the sample, which has about half a million distinct CDR3 sequences, 33% seen once. The TCR comes from a human donor in good health (CMV status not recorded). Some clones in this sample may be carry-over from other donors' samples. The rearrangement links TRBV29-1 to TRBJ1-2; possibly TRBD1 for D (6 bases). The source material was cultured PBMCs, sampled from culture after CMV antigen stimulation. Here the CDR3 reads CSVAGPQGRVNGYTF. As DNA, the CDR3 is TGCAGCGTTGCGGGCCCCCAGGGGCGAGTTAATGGCTACACCTTC. Supplemented by reference TRBV29-1 and TRBJ1-2, the full variable domain reads SAVISQKPSRDICQRGTSLTIQCQVDSQVTMMFWYRQQPGQSLTLIATANQGSEATYESGFVIDKFPISRPNLTFSTLTVSNMSPEDSSIYLCSVAGPQGRVNGYTFGSGTRLTVV.